This T cell receptor (beta chain) was retrieved from a study of blood T cell repertoires in COVID-19. Study context: Whether acute or convalescent, the COVID-19 samples came from the United States, Italy and Spain. The analysed material was cDNA or gDNA that came from T cells, B-cell-depleted T cells, or PBMCs.

Original data processing: Reference gene primers were amplified, and this amplification served to estimate nucleated cell counts. Using immunoSEQ multiplex PCR, the repertoire was profiled, and TCRdb retains in-frame clones only, with some absent. V and J calls plus clone size are reproduced from that table; the DNA served to infer D and trimming. The sample has about 270,000 clones; 80% to 90% are singletons. Trimming pared 0 bases from V and 5 bases from J, leaving 4 bases between. The CDR3 totals 12 residues. CDR1 MNHEY and CDR2 SVGAGI come from the germline V gene. Points on this clone: This CDR3 is also generated by other DNA sequences in the sample.

Sequencing used peripheral blood. This clonotype was obtained from a woman aged 50 to 65 with acute or convalescent COVID-19. The chain couples TRBV6-5 to TRBJ2-5; D is undetermined. The CDR3 DNA follows: TGTGCCAGCAGTTACTCCCCGGAGACCCAGTACTTC. This translates into CASSYSPETQYF.